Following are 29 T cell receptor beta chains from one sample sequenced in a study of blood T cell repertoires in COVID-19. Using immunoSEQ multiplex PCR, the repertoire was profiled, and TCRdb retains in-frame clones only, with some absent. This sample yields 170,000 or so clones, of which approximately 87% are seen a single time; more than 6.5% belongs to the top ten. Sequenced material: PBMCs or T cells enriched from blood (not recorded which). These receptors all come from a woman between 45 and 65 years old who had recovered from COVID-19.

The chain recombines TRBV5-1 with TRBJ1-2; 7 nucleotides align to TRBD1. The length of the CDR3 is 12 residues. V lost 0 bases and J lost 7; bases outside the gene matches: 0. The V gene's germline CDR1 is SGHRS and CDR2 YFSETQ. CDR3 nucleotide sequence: TGCGCCAGCAGCTTGGAGGGGGCTGGCTACACCTTC. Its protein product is CASSLEGAGYTF.

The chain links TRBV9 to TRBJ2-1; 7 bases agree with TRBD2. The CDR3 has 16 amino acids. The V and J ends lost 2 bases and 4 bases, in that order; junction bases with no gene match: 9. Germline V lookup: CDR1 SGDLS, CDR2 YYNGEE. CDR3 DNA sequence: TGTGCCAGCAGCGTTGAGTCGGGACTAATATACAATGAGCAGTTCTTC. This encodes CASSVESGLIYNEQFF.

In nucleotides, the CDR3 is TGTGCCAGCAGTTTGGGAGTACCTGCCTACGAGCAGTACTTC. This sequence encodes CASSLGVPAYEQYF. This rearrangement joins TRBV6-2 or TRBV6-3 to TRBJ2-7; a possible D gene is TRBD2 (5 bases). Germline V gives CDR1 MNHEY, CDR2 SVGEGT. V gave up 4 bases and J gave up 2 bases, with 12 bases separating them. CDR3 length equals 14 residues.

The DNA for the CDR3 is TGTGCCAGCAGCTCCCCACTAGCGGTAGCAGATACGCAGTATTTT. It codes for CASSSPLAVADTQYF. The chain recombines TRBV5-4 with TRBJ2-3, with TRBD2 matching 8 bases. Germline V gene data show CDR1 as SGHNT and CDR2 as YYREEE (reference sequence). V lost 3 bases to trimming and J lost 4 bases; unmatched junction nucleotides: 7. The CDR3 is 15 residues long.

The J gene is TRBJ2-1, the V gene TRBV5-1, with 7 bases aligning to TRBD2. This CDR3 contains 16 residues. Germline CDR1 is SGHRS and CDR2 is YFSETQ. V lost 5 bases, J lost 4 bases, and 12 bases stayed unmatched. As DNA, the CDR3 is TGCGCCAGCAGGCCGGTCCGGCTAGCGGCGTACAATGAGCAGTTCTTC. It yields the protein CASRPVRLAAYNEQFF. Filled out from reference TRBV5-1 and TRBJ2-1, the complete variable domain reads KAGVTQTPRYLIKTRGQQVTLSCSPISGHRSVSWYQQTPGQGLQFLFEYFSETQRNKGNFPGRFSGRQFSNSRSEMNVSTLELGDSALYLCASRPVRLAAYNEQFFGPGTRLTVL.

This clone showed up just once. This chain's CDR3 is CSVRSQTDYGYTF. As DNA, the CDR3 is TGCAGCGTTAGATCTCAGACAGACTATGGCTACACCTTC. The V and J genes are TRBV29-1 and TRBJ1-2; D may be TRBD1 (5 bases). Trimming stripped 5 bases from V and 3 bases from J, with 13 bases between. Germline V gene data show CDR1 as SQVTM and CDR2 as ANQGSEA. This CDR3 contains 13 residues. Looking up the rest from reference TRBV29-1 and TRBJ1-2 gives the full variable domain: SAVISQKPSRDICQRGTSLTIQCQVDSQVTMMFWYRQQPGQSLTLIATANQGSEATYESGFVIDKFPISRPNLTFSTLTVSNMSPEDSSIYLCSVRSQTDYGYTFGSGTRLTVV.

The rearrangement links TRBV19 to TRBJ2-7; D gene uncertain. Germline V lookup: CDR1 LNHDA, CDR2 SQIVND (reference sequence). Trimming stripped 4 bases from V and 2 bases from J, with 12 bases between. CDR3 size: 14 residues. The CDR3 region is CASSRSQHTYEQYF. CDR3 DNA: TGTGCCAGTAGTAGGTCACAGCATACCTACGAGCAGTACTTC.

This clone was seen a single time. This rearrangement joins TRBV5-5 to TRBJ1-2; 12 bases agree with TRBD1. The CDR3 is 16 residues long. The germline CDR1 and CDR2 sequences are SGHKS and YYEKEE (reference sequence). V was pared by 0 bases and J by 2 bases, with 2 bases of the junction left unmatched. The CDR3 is CASSLEGTGGNYGYTF. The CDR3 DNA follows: TGTGCCAGCAGCTTGGAAGGGACAGGGGGCAACTATGGCTACACCTTC.

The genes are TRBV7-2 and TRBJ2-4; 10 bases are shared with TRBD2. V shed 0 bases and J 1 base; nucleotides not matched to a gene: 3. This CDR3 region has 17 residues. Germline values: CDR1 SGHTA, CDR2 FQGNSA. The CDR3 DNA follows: TGTGCCAGCAGCTTAGCTAGCGGGGGGCCGGCCAAAAACATTCAGTACTTC. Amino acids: CASSLASGGPAKNIQYF. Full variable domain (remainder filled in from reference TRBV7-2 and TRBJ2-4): GAGVSQSPSNKVTEKGKDVELRCDPISGHTALYWYRQSLGQGLEFLIYFQGNSAPDKSGLPSDRFSAERTGGSVSTLTIQRTQQEDSAVYLCASSLASGGPAKNIQYFGAGTRLSVL.

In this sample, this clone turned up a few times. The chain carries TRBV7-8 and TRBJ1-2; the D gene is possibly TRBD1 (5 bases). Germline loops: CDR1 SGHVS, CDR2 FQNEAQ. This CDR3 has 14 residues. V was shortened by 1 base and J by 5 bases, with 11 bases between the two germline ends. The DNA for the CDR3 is TGTGCCAGCAGCTTAGGGCAGGGAACTTATGGCTACACCTTC. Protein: CASSLGQGTYGYTF.

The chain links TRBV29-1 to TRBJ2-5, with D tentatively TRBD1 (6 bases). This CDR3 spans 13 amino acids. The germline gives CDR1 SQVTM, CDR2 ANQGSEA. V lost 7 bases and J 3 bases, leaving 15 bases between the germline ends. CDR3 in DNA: TGCAGCGCCGGCAGGGGCAGGGAAGAGACCCAGTACTTC. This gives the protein CSAGRGREETQYF.

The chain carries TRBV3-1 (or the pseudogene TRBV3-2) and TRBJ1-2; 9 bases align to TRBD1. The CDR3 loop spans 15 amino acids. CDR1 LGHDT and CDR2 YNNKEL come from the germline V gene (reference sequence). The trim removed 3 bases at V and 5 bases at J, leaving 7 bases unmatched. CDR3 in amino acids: CASSQRTGAGYGYTF. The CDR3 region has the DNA TGTGCCAGCAGCCAGAGGACAGGGGCTGGGTATGGCTACACCTTC.

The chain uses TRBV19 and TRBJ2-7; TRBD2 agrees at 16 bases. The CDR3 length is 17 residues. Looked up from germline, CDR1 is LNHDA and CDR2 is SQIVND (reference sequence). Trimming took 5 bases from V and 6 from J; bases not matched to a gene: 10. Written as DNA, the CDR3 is TGTGCCAGTAGTGCGGGACTAGCGGGGGGGCCGACAAGCGAGCAGTACTTC. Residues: CASSAGLAGGPTSEQYF.

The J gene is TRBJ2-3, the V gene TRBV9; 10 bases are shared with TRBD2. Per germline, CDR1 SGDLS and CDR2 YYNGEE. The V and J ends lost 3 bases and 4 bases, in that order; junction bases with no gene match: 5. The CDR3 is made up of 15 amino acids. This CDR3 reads CASSGSGGTPDTQYF. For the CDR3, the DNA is TGTGCCAGCAGCGGTAGCGGGGGGACCCCAGATACGCAGTATTTT.

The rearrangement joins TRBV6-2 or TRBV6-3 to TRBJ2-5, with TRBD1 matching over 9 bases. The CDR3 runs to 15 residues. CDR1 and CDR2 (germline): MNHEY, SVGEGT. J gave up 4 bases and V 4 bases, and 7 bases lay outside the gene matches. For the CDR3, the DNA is TGTGCCAGCAGTTCCCCCCGGGACAGGGTAGAGACCCAGTACTTC. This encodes CASSSPRDRVETQYF.

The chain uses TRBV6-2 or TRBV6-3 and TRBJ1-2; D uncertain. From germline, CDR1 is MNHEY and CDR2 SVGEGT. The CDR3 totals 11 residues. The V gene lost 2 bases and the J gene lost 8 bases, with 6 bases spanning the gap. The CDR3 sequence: CASSYLGGYTF. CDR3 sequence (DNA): TGTGCCAGCAGTTACCTAGGCGGCTACACCTTC.

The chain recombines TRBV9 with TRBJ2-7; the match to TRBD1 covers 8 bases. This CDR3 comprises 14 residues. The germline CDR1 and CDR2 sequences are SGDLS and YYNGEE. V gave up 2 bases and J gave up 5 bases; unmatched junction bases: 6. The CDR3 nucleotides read TGTGCCAGCAGCGTCGACAGGGGTACCGACGAGCAGTACTTC. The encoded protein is CASSVDRGTDEQYF.

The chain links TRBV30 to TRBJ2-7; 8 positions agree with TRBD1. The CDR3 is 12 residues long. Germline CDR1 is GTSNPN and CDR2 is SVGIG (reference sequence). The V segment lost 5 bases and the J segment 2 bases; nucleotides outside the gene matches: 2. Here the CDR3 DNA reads TGTGCCTGGGGACAGGGCCCCTACGAGCAGTACTTC. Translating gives CAWGQGPYEQYF.

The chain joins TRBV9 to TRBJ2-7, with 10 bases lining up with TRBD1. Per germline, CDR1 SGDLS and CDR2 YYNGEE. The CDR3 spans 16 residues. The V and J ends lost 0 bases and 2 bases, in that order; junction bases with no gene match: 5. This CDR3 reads CASSVAAGTGAYEQYF. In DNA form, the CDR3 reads TGTGCCAGCAGCGTAGCGGCAGGGACAGGGGCCTACGAGCAGTACTTC.

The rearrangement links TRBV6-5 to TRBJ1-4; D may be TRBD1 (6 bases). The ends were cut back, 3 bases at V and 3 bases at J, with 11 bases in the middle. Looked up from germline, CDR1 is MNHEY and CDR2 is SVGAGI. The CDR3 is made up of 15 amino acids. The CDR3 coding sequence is TGTGCCAGCAGTTATTCCAGGGGTCCTAATGAAAAACTGTTTTTT. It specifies CASSYSRGPNEKLFF.

Written as DNA, the CDR3 is TGTGCCAGCAGCTTAACGCAGGGCGCAGATACGCAGTATTTT. Protein product: CASSLTQGADTQYF. The chain links TRBV7-9 to TRBJ2-3; perhaps TRBD1 as D (5 bases). Trimming took off 2 bases at V and 4 bases at J, with 10 bases between the two ends. Germline V gives CDR1 SEHNR, CDR2 FQNEAQ (reference sequence). This CDR3 is built from 14 residues.

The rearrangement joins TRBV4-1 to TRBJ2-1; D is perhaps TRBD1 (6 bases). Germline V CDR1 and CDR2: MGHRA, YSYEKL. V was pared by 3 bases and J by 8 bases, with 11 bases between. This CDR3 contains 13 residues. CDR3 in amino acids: CASSHQQGHEQFF. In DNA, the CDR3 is TGCGCCAGCAGCCATCAGCAGGGGCATGAGCAGTTCTTC.

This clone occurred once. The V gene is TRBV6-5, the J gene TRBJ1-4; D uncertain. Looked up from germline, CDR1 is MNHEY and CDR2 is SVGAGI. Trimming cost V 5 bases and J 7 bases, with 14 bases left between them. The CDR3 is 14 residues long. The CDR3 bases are TGTGCCAGCAGTCCGCGGGGATCCAGTGAAAAACTGTTTTTT. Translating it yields CASSPRGSSEKLFF.

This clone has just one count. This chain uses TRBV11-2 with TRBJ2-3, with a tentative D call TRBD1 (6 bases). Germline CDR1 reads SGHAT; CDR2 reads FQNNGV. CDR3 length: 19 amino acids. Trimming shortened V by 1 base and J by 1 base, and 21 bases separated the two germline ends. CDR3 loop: CASSLVPPGQYVGTDTQYF. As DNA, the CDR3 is TGTGCCAGCAGCTTAGTCCCCCCGGGACAATATGTGGGCACAGATACGCAGTATTTT.

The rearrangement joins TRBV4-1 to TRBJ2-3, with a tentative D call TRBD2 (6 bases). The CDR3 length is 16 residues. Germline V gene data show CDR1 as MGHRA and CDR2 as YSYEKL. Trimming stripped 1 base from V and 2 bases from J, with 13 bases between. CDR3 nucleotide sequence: TGCGCCAGCAGCCAAGGATCCGGGACTTCCACAGATACGCAGTATTTT. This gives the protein CASSQGSGTSTDTQYF.

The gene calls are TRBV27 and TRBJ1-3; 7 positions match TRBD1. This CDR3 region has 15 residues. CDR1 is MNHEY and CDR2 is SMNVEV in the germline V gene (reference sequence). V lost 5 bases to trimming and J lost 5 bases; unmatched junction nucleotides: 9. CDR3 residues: CASSPHEGARNTIYF. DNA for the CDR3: TGTGCCAGCAGTCCCCACGAGGGGGCAAGAAACACCATATATTTT.

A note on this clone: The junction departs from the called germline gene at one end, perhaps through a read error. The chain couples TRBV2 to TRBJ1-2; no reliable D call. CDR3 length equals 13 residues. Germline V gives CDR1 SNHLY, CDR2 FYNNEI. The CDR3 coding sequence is TGTGCCAGCAGAGAAGCAGCAAACTATGGCTACACCTTC. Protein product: CASREAANYGYTF.

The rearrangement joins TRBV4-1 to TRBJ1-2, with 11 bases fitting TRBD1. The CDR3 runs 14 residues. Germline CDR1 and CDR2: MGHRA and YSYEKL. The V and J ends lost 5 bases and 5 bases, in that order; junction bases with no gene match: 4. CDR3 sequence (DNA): TGCGCCAGCAGCACCCGGGACAGGGGGTATGGCTACACCTTC. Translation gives CASSTRDRGYGYTF.

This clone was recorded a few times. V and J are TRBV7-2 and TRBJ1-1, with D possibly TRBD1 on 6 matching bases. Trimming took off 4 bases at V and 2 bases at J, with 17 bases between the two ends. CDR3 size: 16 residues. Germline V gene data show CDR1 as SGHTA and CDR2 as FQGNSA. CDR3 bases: TGTGCCAGCAGCTCCGGGACTAGGGGGACCAACACTGAAGCTTTCTTT. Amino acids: CASSSGTRGTNTEAFF.